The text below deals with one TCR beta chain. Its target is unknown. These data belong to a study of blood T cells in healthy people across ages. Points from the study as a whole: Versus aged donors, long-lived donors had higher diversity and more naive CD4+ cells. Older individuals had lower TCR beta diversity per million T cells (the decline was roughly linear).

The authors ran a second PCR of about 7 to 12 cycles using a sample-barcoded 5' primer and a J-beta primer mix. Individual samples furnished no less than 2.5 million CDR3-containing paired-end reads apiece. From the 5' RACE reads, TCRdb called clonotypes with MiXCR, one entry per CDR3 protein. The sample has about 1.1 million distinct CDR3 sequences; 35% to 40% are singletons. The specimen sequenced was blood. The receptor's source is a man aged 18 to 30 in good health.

CDR3 in DNA: TGCAGTGCTAGAACCCTAGCGGGGGATTTGGATACGCAGTATTTT. This sequence encodes CSARTLAGDLDTQYF. The chain has TRBV20-1 and TRBJ2-3; TRBD2 matches at 10 bases. The J segment lost 6 bases and the V segment lost 2 bases, leaving 8 bases of the junction unmatched. CDR1 and CDR2 (germline): DFQATT, SNEGSKA (reference sequence). The CDR3 extends over 15 amino acids.